These T cell receptor beta chains were read from a single sample in a study of CD8+CD57+ T cells in acquired aplastic anemia. TCRdb itself ran the reads through MiXCR, one entry per CDR3 protein. The sample records roughly 180,000 distinct CDR3 sequences, roughly 63% being singletons. The sample taken for sequencing was sorted CD4+, CD8+, or CD8+CD57+ T cells (not recorded which) from PBMCs. The receptors come from a human donor with aplastic anemia. The CDR3 runs from the conserved cysteine through the conserved F or W. D genes are given only for firm matches. A row's size may be missing; if present it is once, few, many or a size class.

j_gene | d_gene | v_gene | abundance | CDR3nt | CDR3aa
TRBJ1-5 | NA | TRBV3-1 | once | TGTGCCAGCAGCCAAGATCCGACAAATAATCAGCCCCAGCATTTT | CASSQDPTNNQPQHF
TRBJ2-7 | TRBD2 | TRBV5-1 | NA | TGCGCCAGCAGCTTCGGGAGCGGGAGTAGAGACGAGCAGTACTTC | CASSFGSGSRDEQYF
TRBJ2-1 | NA | TRBV20-1 | few | TGCAGTGCAGGACCAGGGTTAGGCAATGAGCAGTTCTTC | CSAGPGLGNEQFF
TRBJ1-1 | NA | TRBV7-9 | NA | TGTGCCAGCAGCTTCGACCCGAACACTGAAGCTTTCTTT | CASSFDPNTEAFF
TRBJ2-3 | NA | TRBV20-1 | NA | TGCAGTGCTAGAGTGGGACAGGGACTAGCTAGCACAGATACGCAGTATTTT | CSARVGQGLASTDTQYF
TRBJ2-3 | TRBD2 | TRBV7-3 | NA | TGTGCCAGCAGCTCCATGGGGAGCGGGAGGGCAGATACGCAGTATTTT | CASSSMGSGRADTQYF
TRBJ1-5 | TRBD1 | TRBV2 | NA | TGTGCCAGCAGTCGGGACAGGGGACACCAGCCCCAGCATTTT | CASSRDRGHQPQHF
TRBJ2-2 | TRBD1 | TRBV24-1 | NA | TGTGCCACCAGCGGACAGGGGGCTACCGGGGAGCTGTTTTTT | CATSGQGATGELFF
TRBJ1-1 | TRBD1 | TRBV9 | many | TGTGCCAGCAGCTCACCCCGGGACAGGGTAGCTTTCTTT | CASSSPRDRVAFF
TRBJ2-5 | TRBD2 | TRBV7-8 | NA | TGTGCCAGCAGCTCTAATAGCGGGAGTGAGACCCAGTACTTC | CASSSNSGSETQYF
TRBJ1-2 | TRBD1 | TRBV7-2 | few | TGTGCCAGCAGCTTAGGCGACAGGGGCTATGGCTACACCTTC | CASSLGDRGYGYTF
TRBJ2-1 | NA | TRBV4-1 | NA | TGCGCCAGCAGCTTGGCCACCGGGGAGCAGTTCTTC | CASSLATGEQFF
TRBJ1-1 | NA | TRBV2 | NA | TGTGCCAGCAGTGATTGGACATTGAACACTGAAGCTTTCTTT | CASSDWTLNTEAFF
TRBJ1-3 | TRBD1 | TRBV7-6 | NA | TGTGCCAGCAGCTTACCAGAGATACCGGGACAGGGCGACTCTGGAAACACCATATATTTT | CASSLPEIPGQGDSGNTIYF
TRBJ2-3 | TRBD1 | TRBV9 | NA | TGTGCCAGCAGCATAGGACAGGGAGAGGGCACAGATACGCAGTATTTT | CASSIGQGEGTDTQYF
TRBJ1-2 | TRBD1 | TRBV12-3/TRBV12-4 | few | TGTGCCAGCAGAAGAGGGACAGCAACTAATGGCTACACCTTC | CASRRGTATNGYTF
TRBJ1-1 | NA | TRBV20-1 | NA | TGCAGTGCTAGGAGAGGGAACACAGGGAACACTGAAGCTTTCTTT | CSARRGNTGNTEAFF
TRBJ1-2 | NA | TRBV20-1 | NA | TGCAGTGCTAGAGAACAGATTGGCTATGGCTACACCTTC | CSAREQIGYGYTF
TRBJ1-1 | NA | TRBV2 | NA | TGTGCCAGCAGGCGACAGACGAACACTGAAGCTTTCTTT | CASRRQTNTEAFF
TRBJ2-7 | NA | TRBV5-1 | NA | TGCGCCAGCAAGCCGCGGGACAGCGTTCGGGAGCAGTACTTC | CASKPRDSVREQYF
TRBJ2-7 | TRBD1 | TRBV19 | many | TGTGCCAGTAGTATTAGGGACAGGCTCGAGCAGTACTTC | CASSIRDRLEQYF
TRBJ1-1 | NA | TRBV3-1 | NA | TGTGCCAGCAGCCGGGCGGGCGTGGGCACTGAAGCTTTCTTT | CASSRAGVGTEAFF
TRBJ1-2 | TRBD1 | TRBV2 | NA | TGTGCCAGCAGTGTGAGGGACAGAGTCTATGGCTACACCTTC | CASSVRDRVYGYTF
TRBJ2-5 | TRBD1 | TRBV7-2 | NA | TGTGCCAGCAGCTTAGGTGGGACAGAAGGAGAGACCCAGTACTTC | CASSLGGTEGETQYF
TRBJ2-3 | NA | TRBV29-1 | NA | TGCAGCGTTGAAAGGGTCCCAGATACGCAGTATTTT | CSVERVPDTQYF
TRBJ2-7 | TRBD1 | TRBV19 | many | TGTGCCAGTACCCCCGGGACAGGGATCTACGAGCAGTACTTC | CASTPGTGIYEQYF
TRBJ2-1 | TRBD2 | TRBV2 | many | TGTGCCAGCAGTTTGACACACGAAGCTAGCGGGGGGTTTCTCAATGAGCAGTTCTTC | CASSLTHEASGGFLNEQFF
TRBJ2-2 | TRBD2 | TRBV12-3/TRBV12-4 | NA | TGTGCCAGCAGTTCGGAACTAGCGGCCAAGAACACCGGGGAGCTGTTTTTT | CASSSELAAKNTGELFF
TRBJ2-7 | NA | TRBV5-1 | few | TGCGCCAGCAGCTTGTCTGTGGGGACGCACAGCTCCTACGAGCAGTACTTC | CASSLSVGTHSSYEQYF
TRBJ1-5 | NA | TRBV7-8 | NA | TGTGCCAGCAGCTTAGTAGGTGTTCAGCCCCAGCATTTT | CASSLVGVQPQHF
TRBJ1-4 | NA | TRBV20-1 | NA | TGCAGTGCTAGAGAGATGGGGGGGGAGACTAATGAAAAACTGTTTTTT | CSAREMGGETNEKLFF
TRBJ2-1 | NA | TRBV20-1 | many | TGCAGTGCCGCCTTCGAGGGTGGCAATGAGCAGTTCTTC | CSAAFEGGNEQFF
TRBJ2-5 | NA | TRBV10-3 | NA | TGTGCCATCAGTGAAGTATTTGCGGGCTCAGAGACCCAGTACTTC | CAISEVFAGSETQYF
TRBJ1-3 | NA | TRBV25-1 | once | TGTGCCAGCAGTGGTACAGATTCAAACACCATATATTTT | CASSGTDSNTIYF
TRBJ2-5 | NA | TRBV7-9 | many | TGTGCCAGCAGCTTCAGCCAAGAGACCCAGTACTTC | CASSFSQETQYF
TRBJ2-7 | NA | TRBV29-1 | NA | TGCAGCGTTATATCGGGCCTTTTCGAGCAGTACTTC | CSVISGLFEQYF
TRBJ2-5 | NA | TRBV7-2 | few | TGTGCCAGCAGCACCGTCCGCGGCAGAGAAGAGACCCAGTACTTC | CASSTVRGREETQYF
TRBJ1-1 | NA | TRBV11-2 | once | TGTGCCAGCAGCTCGAATAGGGGGGCCGAAGTGAACACTGAAGCTTTCTTT | CASSSNRGAEVNTEAFF
TRBJ1-1 | NA | TRBV20-1 | NA | TGCAGGGCCCTGGACCATTTGAACACTGAAGCTTTCTTT | CRALDHLNTEAFF
TRBJ2-7 | TRBD1 | TRBV20-1 | few | TGCAGTGCCATTCGCGGGACAGGGCACTCCTACGAGCAGTACTTC | CSAIRGTGHSYEQYF
TRBJ2-7 | NA | TRBV2 | NA | TGTGCCAGCATAGCAGGGAGCCGCTCCTACGAGCAGTACTTC | CASIAGSRSYEQYF
TRBJ1-5 | NA | TRBV6-5 | NA | TGTGCCAGCAGTTACGGAAGTCCAGATAGCAATCAGCCCCAGCATTTT | CASSYGSPDSNQPQHF
TRBJ2-1 | TRBD1 | TRBV24-1 | many | TGTGCCACCAGTGATGAACCGGGACAGGGGCTGTGGAACTCCTACAATGAGCAGTTCTTC | CATSDEPGQGLWNSYNEQFF
TRBJ2-3 | NA | TRBV7-2 | NA | TGTGCCAGCAGTTTATTCCAGGGGAGCGATACGCAGTATTTT | CASSLFQGSDTQYF
TRBJ2-3 | NA | TRBV7-9 | NA | TGTGCCAGCAGCTACGGGCTCGGGGACACAGATACGCAGTATTTT | CASSYGLGDTDTQYF
TRBJ1-1 | TRBD1 | TRBV7-9 | few | TGTGCCAGCAGCTTAGTGGGACAGGGTCCGAACACTGAAGCTTTCTTT | CASSLVGQGPNTEAFF
TRBJ2-2 | TRBD1 | TRBV10-3 | few | TGTGCCATCAGTGACACAGGGGGCACCGGGGAGCTGTTTTTT | CAISDTGGTGELFF